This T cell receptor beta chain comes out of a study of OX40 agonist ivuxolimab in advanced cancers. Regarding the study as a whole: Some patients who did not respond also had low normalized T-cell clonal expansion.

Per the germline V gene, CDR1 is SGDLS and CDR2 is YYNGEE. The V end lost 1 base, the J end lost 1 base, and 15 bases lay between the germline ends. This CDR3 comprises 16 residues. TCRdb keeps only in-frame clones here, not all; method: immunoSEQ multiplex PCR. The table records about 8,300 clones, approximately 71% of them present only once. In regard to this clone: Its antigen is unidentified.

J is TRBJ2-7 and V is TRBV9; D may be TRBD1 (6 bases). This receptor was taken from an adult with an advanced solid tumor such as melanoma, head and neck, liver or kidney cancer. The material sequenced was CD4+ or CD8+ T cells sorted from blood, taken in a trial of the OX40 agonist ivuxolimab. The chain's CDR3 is CASSVIAGTYSYEQYF. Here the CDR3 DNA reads TGTGCCAGCAGCGTAATTGCCGGGACATATTCCTACGAGCAGTACTTC.